Listed below are T cell receptor beta chains from one sample, sequenced in a study of T cell responses to AZD1222 COVID-19 vaccine. Clones were sequenced by immunoSEQ multiplex PCR, and TCRdb holds only the in-frame ones, with some missing. The sample shows 200,000 or so clones, about nine tenths of them seen only once. The sequenced sample was peripheral blood, obtained on day 0 of AZD1222 vaccination. All receptors come from an adult in good health. Each CDR3 is given with its conserved first and last residue. A D gene is named only where the DNA matches it firmly. Where a row states a size, it is once, few, many or the class of an expanded clone; other rows omit it.

d_gene | abundance | j_gene | len | v_gene | CDR3aa | CDR3nt
NA | NA | TRBJ2-6 | 15 | TRBV19 | CASSIGPSGANVLTF | TGTGCCAGTAGTATAGGTCCCTCTGGGGCCAACGTCCTGACTTTC
TRBD1 | NA | TRBJ1-1 | 19 | TRBV27 | CASSPNPGGNTFWNTEAFF | TGTGCCAGCAGTCCTAACCCAGGGGGCAACACCTTCTGGAACACTGAAGCTTTCTTT
NA | NA | TRBJ1-2 | 13 | TRBV28 | CASSSPVNYGYTF | TGTGCCAGCAGTTCCCCAGTTAACTATGGCTACACCTTC
TRBD2 | NA | TRBJ2-7 | 14 | TRBV7-2 | CASSLAGGYYEQYF | TGTGCCAGCAGCTTAGCGGGGGGGTACTACGAGCAGTACTTC
TRBD2 | once | TRBJ2-7 | 15 | TRBV19 | CASSTSGGLLYEQYF | TGTGCCAGTAGTACGAGCGGGGGCCTTCTCTACGAGCAGTACTTC
NA | NA | TRBJ1-2 | 13 | TRBV5-6 | CASRPQGSYGYTF | TGTGCCAGCAGGCCCCAGGGGTCCTATGGCTACACCTTC
NA | NA | TRBJ1-1 | 15 | TRBV5-1 | CASSSRELMNTEAFF | TGCGCCAGCAGCTCCAGAGAATTGATGAACACTGAAGCTTTCTTT
NA | NA | TRBJ2-7 | 16 | TRBV28 | CASSLSPDWESYEQYF | TGTGCCAGCAGTTTATCCCCTGATTGGGAGTCCTACGAGCAGTACTTC
NA | NA | TRBJ1-1 | 15 | TRBV5-6 | CASSFWGARNTEAFF | TGTGCCAGCAGCTTTTGGGGGGCTAGGAACACTGAAGCTTTCTTT
TRBD2 | NA | TRBJ2-7 | 16 | TRBV7-6 | CASSLRTSGSRGEQYF | TGTGCCAGCAGCCTGAGGACTAGCGGGAGTCGGGGTGAGCAGTACTTC
TRBD1 | NA | TRBJ2-7 | 15 | TRBV29-1 | CSVDGRTGNSYEQYF | TGCAGCGTTGATGGGAGGACAGGGAACTCCTACGAGCAGTACTTC
TRBD1 | NA | TRBJ1-3 | 16 | TRBV3-1/TRBV3-2 | CASSQDRRDRRNTIYF | TGTGCCAGCAGCCAAGATAGGCGGGACAGGAGAAACACCATATATTTT
NA | NA | TRBJ2-1 | 13 | TRBV7-6 | CASSPGVADEQFF | TGTGCCAGCAGCCCCGGCGTCGCTGATGAGCAGTTCTTC
NA | few | TRBJ2-7 | 16 | TRBV27 | CASSPSRDWLIYEQYF | TGTGCCAGCAGTCCTTCCCGGGACTGGCTGATCTACGAGCAGTACTTC
NA | NA | TRBJ1-4 | 15 | TRBV27 | CASNFWAPPRGELFF | TGTGCCAGCAACTTTTGGGCCCCGCCCCGGGGGGAACTGTTTTTT
NA | NA | TRBJ1-1 | 14 | TRBV7-9 | CASTPLTAGTEAFF | TGTGCCAGCACCCCCCTAACCGCGGGGACCGAAGCTTTCTTT
NA | NA | TRBJ2-7 | 14 | TRBV2 | CASSWTTHPYEQYF | TGTGCCAGCAGTTGGACGACACACCCCTACGAGCAGTACTTC
TRBD1 | NA | TRBJ2-7 | 13 | TRBV27 | CASSPTGDFEQYF | TGTGCCAGCAGTCCGACAGGGGACTTCGAGCAGTACTTC
NA | NA | TRBJ2-2 | 15 | TRBV2 | CASSVGRTGTGELFF | TGTGCCAGCAGTGTGGGAAGGACCGGCACCGGGGAGCTGTTTTTT
TRBD1 | NA | TRBJ2-3 | 15 | TRBV29-1 | CSVAPGGRLTDTQYF | TGCAGCGTCGCCCCAGGGGGACGACTTACAGATACGCAGTATTTT
NA | once | TRBJ1-2 | 15 | TRBV4-1 | CASSQAGTTNYGYTF | TGCGCCAGCAGCCAAGCGGGCACTACTAACTATGGCTACACCTTC
TRBD1 | NA | TRBJ2-7 | 17 | TRBV18 | CASSTGTGDVRAYEQYF | TGTGCCAGCTCAACCGGGACAGGGGACGTCAGAGCCTACGAGCAGTACTTC
TRBD2 | few | TRBJ2-1 | 15 | TRBV4-3 | CASSLGGGPYNEQFF | TGCGCCAGCAGCCTCGGGGGGGGGCCGTACAATGAGCAGTTCTTC
NA | NA | TRBJ1-2 | 12 | TRBV5-1 | CASSWDMYGYTF | TGCGCCAGCAGCTGGGACATGTATGGCTACACCTTC
NA | many | TRBJ1-5 | 13 | TRBV29-1 | CSVELGVGQPQHF | TGCAGCGTTGAACTAGGGGTAGGTCAGCCCCAGCATTTT
TRBD1 | NA | TRBJ2-7 | 13 | TRBV6-5 | CASRPGQTYEQYF | TGTGCCAGCAGACCGGGACAGACCTACGAGCAGTACTTC
NA | NA | TRBJ2-3 | 15 | TRBV21-1 | CASSSRDRGTDTQYF | TGTGCCAGCAGCTCCCGGGACAGGGGCACAGATACGCAGTATTTT
TRBD2 | NA | TRBJ2-1 | 14 | TRBV9 | CASSTTSGYNEQFF | TGTGCCAGCAGCACGACTAGCGGTTACAATGAGCAGTTCTTC
TRBD2 | NA | TRBJ2-2 | 16 | TRBV7-6 | CASNTEAGGYTGELFF | TGTGCCAGCAACACCGAGGCGGGGGGATACACCGGGGAGCTGTTTTTT
TRBD2 | NA | TRBJ2-7 | 17 | TRBV28 | CASIIGGDISASYEQYF | TGTGCCAGCATCATCGGGGGGGACATAAGCGCGTCCTACGAGCAGTACTTC
TRBD2 | NA | TRBJ2-3 | 13 | TRBV19 | CATGREGGDTQYF | TGTGCCACCGGGAGGGAGGGTGGAGATACGCAGTATTTT
TRBD2 | NA | TRBJ2-3 | 18 | TRBV28 | CASSLTAIAGASTDTQYF | TGTGCCAGCAGTTTGACCGCGATAGCGGGAGCTAGCACAGATACGCAGTATTTT
NA | once | TRBJ2-5 | 12 | TRBV5-1 | CASSLGRETQYF | TGCGCCAGCAGCTTGGGCAGGGAGACCCAGTACTTC
NA | NA | TRBJ1-2 | 11 | TRBV28 | CASSYSSGYTF | TGTGCCAGCAGTTACAGTAGCGGCTACACCTTC
TRBD1 | NA | TRBJ2-1 | 15 | TRBV6-2/TRBV6-3 | CASSKTQGNDNEQFF | TGTGCCAGCAGTAAAACACAGGGGAATGACAATGAGCAGTTCTTC
NA | NA | TRBJ2-5 | 15 | TRBV7-8 | CASSLGSSRQETQYF | TGTGCCAGCAGCTTAGGTTCTAGCCGACAAGAGACCCAGTACTTC
NA | NA | TRBJ1-4 | 15 | TRBV21-1 | CASSKAWTGNEKLFF | TGTGCCAGCAGCAAAGCCTGGACAGGAAATGAAAAACTGTTTTTT
NA | once | TRBJ2-1 | 14 | TRBV3-1/TRBV3-2 | CASSPTARSGEQFF | TGTGCCAGCAGCCCGACAGCCCGGTCGGGTGAGCAGTTCTTC
TRBD1 | NA | TRBJ2-1 | 12 | TRBV28 | CASSLRQGQQFF | TGTGCCAGCAGTCTACGACAGGGCCAGCAGTTCTTC
NA | few | TRBJ2-7 | 15 | TRBV2 | CASSELGTFAYEQYF | TGTGCCAGCAGTGAACTGGGTACCTTTGCTTACGAGCAGTACTTC
NA | NA | TRBJ1-1 | 14 | TRBV27 | CASSSELLNTEAFF | TGTGCCAGCAGTTCGGAACTCCTTAACACTGAAGCTTTCTTT
TRBD1 | NA | TRBJ2-2 | 16 | TRBV18 | CASSPIGQGAAGELFF | TGTGCCAGCTCACCTATCGGACAGGGGGCGGCCGGGGAGCTGTTTTTT
NA | once | TRBJ1-1 | 15 | TRBV5-1 | CASSLEAGGNTEAFF | TGCGCCAGCAGCTTGGAGGCAGGCGGGAACACTGAAGCTTTCTTT
TRBD1 | NA | TRBJ2-6 | 18 | TRBV5-1 | CASSLRDRVTSGANVLTF | TGCGCCAGCAGCTTGAGGGACAGGGTTACCTCTGGGGCCAACGTCCTGACTTTC
NA | NA | TRBJ2-7 | 16 | TRBV18 | CASSPIEQGVNNEQYF | TGTGCCAGCTCACCAATAGAACAGGGAGTGAATAACGAGCAGTACTTC
NA | NA | TRBJ2-7 | 17 | TRBV27 | CASSLSVARGRPYEQYF | TGTGCCAGCAGTTTATCAGTGGCTCGGGGAAGGCCTTACGAGCAGTACTTC
NA | NA | TRBJ2-3 | 17 | TRBV19 | CASSIDRPGEYTDTQYF | TGTGCCAGTAGTATAGATCGTCCAGGCGAGTACACAGATACGCAGTATTTT
TRBD2 | few | TRBJ2-3 | 15 | TRBV11-3 | CASSSGTSGSDTQYF | TGTGCCAGCAGCTCGGGGACTAGCGGTTCAGATACGCAGTATTTT
NA | NA | TRBJ1-5 | 13 | TRBV20-1 | CSASEGPVQPQHF | TGCAGTGCTAGTGAAGGGCCTGTTCAGCCCCAGCATTTT
NA | NA | TRBJ2-7 | 16 | TRBV5-1 | CASSFGRGALSYEQYF | TGCGCCAGCAGCTTCGGCCGGGGGGCCCTCTCCTACGAGCAGTACTTC
TRBD2 | NA | TRBJ2-3 | 18 | TRBV3-1/TRBV3-2 | CASGMRKAGGRITDTQYF | TGTGCCAGCGGGATGCGAAAAGCGGGGGGGCGTATCACAGATACGCAGTATTTT
TRBD1 | once | TRBJ1-5 | 15 | TRBV24-1 | CATSPTGEGNQPQHF | TGTGCCACCAGCCCGACAGGGGAGGGCAATCAGCCCCAGCATTTT
NA | NA | TRBJ1-1 | 16 | TRBV6-1 | CASSVYSGGGPTEAFF | TGTGCCAGCAGTGTCTACTCTGGCGGGGGGCCCACTGAAGCTTTCTTT
TRBD1 | few | TRBJ1-1 | 15 | TRBV3-1/TRBV3-2 | CASSLVPGQGLKAFF | TGTGCCAGCAGCCTCGTCCCGGGACAGGGACTGAAAGCTTTCTTT
NA | NA | TRBJ2-4 | 17 | TRBV5-3 | CARSPSCRLRAKNIQYF | TGTGCCAGAAGCCCTAGCTGTCGGTTGAGAGCCAAAAACATTCAGTACTTC
NA | once | TRBJ1-2 | 15 | TRBV6-2/TRBV6-3 | CASSWGRSEPYGYTF | TGTGCCAGCAGTTGGGGAAGGAGCGAGCCCTATGGCTACACCTTC
NA | NA | TRBJ2-1 | 15 | TRBV4-1 | CASSQDRGPNNEQFF | TGCGCCAGCAGCCAAGACCGGGGACCGAACAATGAGCAGTTCTTC
NA | NA | TRBJ1-5 | 13 | TRBV19 | CASSTAGGQPQHF | TGTGCCAGTAGTACTGCAGGAGGTCAGCCCCAGCATTTT
NA | once | TRBJ1-2 | 14 | TRBV27 | CASSSGGQYYGYTF | TGTGCCAGCAGTTCCGGGGGCCAATACTATGGCTACACCTTC
NA | NA | TRBJ2-5 | 16 | TRBV9 | CASSVGQLDGMETQYF | TGTGCCAGCAGCGTAGGTCAATTAGACGGCATGGAGACCCAGTACTTC